This passage covers 27 T cell receptor beta chains from one sample sequenced in a study of human T cells and chemical hapten exposure. As to time point: patch test 1, 2 weeks after DPC sensitization. Treatment in this sample: therapeutic diphenylcyclopropenone sensitization with weekly scalp DPC. TCRdb used MiXCR to reprocess the RACE reads, holding one entry per CDR3 protein. Of around 74,000 distinct CDR3 sequences detected, approximately 35% appear once; the ten largest clones hold more than 7%. This material consisted of whole blood, taken in connection with sensitization to the hapten diphenylcyclopropenone (DPC). All receptors come from a man aged 35-49 years with alopecia areata. Some clones in this sample may be carry-over from other donors' samples.

This clonotype appeared a few times. The J gene is TRBJ2-5, the V gene TRBV6-2 or TRBV6-3, with 7 bases identical to TRBD1. The CDR3 is 13 amino acids. With V trimmed by 5 bases and J by 5 bases, 5 bases remained unmatched. Germline V gene sequence: CDR1 MNHEY, CDR2 SVGEGT. CDR3: CASSTDRAETQYF. The CDR3 nucleotides read TGTGCCAGCAGTACCGACAGGGCGGAGACCCAGTACTTC.

V usage is TRBV7-9 and J usage is TRBJ2-1; 7 bases match TRBD2. CDR3 length equals 17 residues. Germline CDR1 is SEHNR and CDR2 is FQNEAQ (reference sequence). J gave up 12 bases and V 3 bases, and 20 bases lay outside the gene matches. The CDR3: CASSFAGGTSVSLVQFF. In DNA form, the CDR3 reads TGTGCCAGCAGCTTCGCCGGCGGAACTAGCGTTAGCCTGGTGCAGTTCTTC.

DNA for the CDR3: TGTGCCACCAGCCTGCGGACCACCCTCACCTATAATTCACCCCTCCACTTT. It codes for CATSLRTTLTYNSPLHF. J is TRBJ1-6 and V is TRBV15; D remains unclear. Trimming stripped 5 bases from V and 2 bases from J, with 16 bases between. This CDR3 is 17 amino acids long. CDR1 and CDR2 (germline): LNHNV, YYDKDF (reference sequence).

J is TRBJ2-5 and V is TRBV20-1; TRBD2 matches 11 bases. Trimming removed 5 bases from V and 4 bases from J; junction bases left unmatched: 6. The CDR3 is made up of 14 amino acids. CDR1 is DFQATT, CDR2 SNEGSKA, per germline (reference sequence). The CDR3 loop reads CSASGTSGSETQYF. The CDR3 DNA sequence: TGCAGTGCTTCCGGGACTAGCGGTTCAGAGACCCAGTACTTC.

This clonotype has only one observation. The CDR3, as DNA: TGTGCCAGCAGCTTGGGCCAGGGTACCATGAACACTGAAGCTTTCTTT. Translation gives CASSLGQGTMNTEAFF. The rearrangement links TRBV5-6 to TRBJ1-1; perhaps TRBD1 as D (5 bases). V lost 0 bases and J 0 bases, leaving 12 bases between the germline ends. Per germline, CDR1 SGHDT and CDR2 YYEEEE. The CDR3 runs 16 residues.

The chain employs TRBV6-2 or TRBV6-3 and TRBJ2-1; the match to TRBD2 covers 8 bases. Germline V gene lookup returns CDR1 MNHEY and CDR2 SVGEGT. The CDR3 loop spans 15 amino acids. J lost 7 bases, V lost 9 bases, and 14 bases had no gene match. The DNA for the CDR3 is TGTGCCAGTGGGGGACGGGAGGGCCGTGGAAATGAGCAGTTCTTC. This codes for CASGGREGRGNEQFF.

This clonotype has only a few counts. The chain has TRBV28 and TRBJ1-3, with TRBD1 as a possible D gene (5 bases). The germline gives CDR1 MDHEN, CDR2 SYDVKM. With 6 bases removed from V and 4 bases from J, the gap between germline ends came to 16 bases. The CDR3 length is 15 residues. CDR3 loop: CASRYSDIEGNTIYF. Written as DNA, the CDR3 is TGTGCCAGCAGGTACTCGGACATTGAAGGAAACACCATATATTTT.

This chain uses TRBV12-3 or TRBV12-4 with TRBJ2-7; the D is unclear. V gave up 5 bases and J gave up 3 bases, with 14 bases separating them. The CDR3 covers 14 residues. This chain's CDR3 is CASSPRLTNYEQYF. The CDR3 DNA is TGTGCCAGCAGTCCCCGGTTGACCAACTACGAGCAGTACTTC.

The chain is built from TRBV12-3 or TRBV12-4 and TRBJ2-7; D perhaps matches TRBD1 (5 bases). This CDR3 contains 16 residues. V shed 4 bases and J shed 5 bases, with 21 bases lying between them. DNA for the CDR3: TGTGCCAGCAGTTCCCTTCGTAGGCAGGGCGATAACGAGCAGTACTTC. Translating it yields CASSSLRRQGDNEQYF.

J is TRBJ2-7 and V is TRBV28; D is undetermined. The ends were cut back, 6 bases at V and 4 bases at J, with 7 bases in the middle. This CDR3 comprises 11 residues. Per the germline V gene, CDR1 is MDHEN and CDR2 is SYDVKM. The CDR3 DNA follows: TGTGCCAGCAGCTCGTTTTACGAGCAGTACTTC. Its translation is CASSSFYEQYF.

This clonotype was seen repeatedly, ten times or more. The chain couples TRBV6-6 to TRBJ2-3, with 13 bases fitting TRBD2. The germline V gene encodes CDR1 MNHNY and CDR2 SVGAGI (reference sequence). There are 15 residues in the CDR3. V lost 6 bases, J lost 2 bases, and 2 bases stayed unmatched. Here the CDR3 DNA reads TGTGCCAGCAGAGGACTAGCGGGAGCCACAGATACGCAGTATTTT. Protein product: CASRGLAGATDTQYF.

Only a few counts were recorded for this clonotype. The chain links TRBV5-1 to TRBJ2-3; 11 bases are shared with TRBD2. The junction had 9 bases not matched to a gene; V was cut back by 4 bases and J by 2 bases. The CDR3 length is 17 residues. CDR1 is SGHRS and CDR2 is YFSETQ in the germline V gene. The CDR3 DNA reads TGCGCCAGCAGCCGTGTACTAGCGGGAGAACCCACAGATACGCAGTATTTT. Translation gives CASSRVLAGEPTDTQYF.

This sequence joins TRBV10-3 and TRBJ2-7; 10 bases fit TRBD2. Unmatched junction bases numbered 6, after V lost 4 bases and J lost 6 bases. The CDR3 covers 14 residues. CDR1 and CDR2 (germline): ENHRY, SYGVKD. The CDR3 sequence is CAISVSSGSPEQYF. The CDR3 DNA sequence: TGTGCCATCAGTGTTTCTAGCGGGAGTCCCGAGCAGTACTTC.

The genes are TRBV6-6 and TRBJ1-4; D gene uncertain. The CDR3 is 13 residues long. V lost 2 bases to trimming and J lost 4 bases, with 5 bases between them. Germline-derived CDR1 and CDR2 are MNHNY and SVGAGI (reference sequence). CDR3 DNA: TGTGCCAGCAGTTACCAGATTAATGAAAAACTGTTTTTT. This encodes CASSYQINEKLFF.

In its sample, this clonotype was seen a few times. The gene calls are TRBV20-1 and TRBJ2-1, with D possibly matching TRBD2 (6 bases). Between the trimmed V and J ends, which lost 0 bases and 0 bases, there was a span of 9 bases. This CDR3 contains 15 residues. Germline CDR1 DFQATT, CDR2 SNEGSKA (reference sequence). The CDR3 coding sequence is TGCAGTGCTAGAGATCCGGGGGACTCCTACAATGAGCAGTTCTTC. Translation gives CSARDPGDSYNEQFF.

This clonotype came up a few times. The rearrangement uses TRBV6-5 and TRBJ2-1; 8 bases map to TRBD2. Germline V gene lookup returns CDR1 MNHEY and CDR2 SVGAGI. V gave up 6 bases and J gave up 1 base; unmatched junction bases: 14. The CDR3 runs to 18 residues. DNA of the CDR3: TGTGCCAGCAGATCCAGCGGGAGTAGCTTGATTTCCTACAATGAGCAGTTCTTC. Amino acid sequence: CASRSSGSSLISYNEQFF.

The sample holds a few counts of this clonotype. The CDR3: CSAVRGTDTQYF. As DNA, the CDR3 is TGCAGTGCTGTCAGGGGGACAGATACGCAGTATTTT. The chain uses TRBV20-1 and TRBJ2-3; 7 bases are a match to TRBD1. Germline CDR1 and CDR2: DFQATT and SNEGSKA (reference sequence). V trimming: 5 bases; J trimming: 3 bases; junction bases outside the gene matches: 2. The CDR3 covers 12 residues.

This clonotype was observed a handful of times. V and J are TRBV18 and TRBJ1-5; D not resolved. Trimming pared 5 bases from V and 0 bases from J, leaving 8 bases between. The CDR3 extends over 14 amino acids. CDR1 and CDR2 (germline): KGHSH, LQKENI. CDR3 in amino acids: CASSYSNSNQPQHF. The CDR3 nucleotides are TGTGCCAGCTCATACAGCAATAGCAATCAGCCCCAGCATTTT.

Only a few counts were recorded for this clonotype. This sequence joins TRBV7-9 and TRBJ2-1, with D uncertain. This CDR3 is built from 13 residues. V dropped 5 bases and J dropped 8 bases, with 13 bases sitting between them. Germline loops: CDR1 SEHNR, CDR2 FQNEAQ (reference sequence). The CDR3 DNA sequence: TGTGCCAGCAGCCCCCACGGTGAGGATGAGCAGTTCTTC. Residues: CASSPHGEDEQFF.

V is TRBV7-9 and J is TRBJ2-7; 7 bases fit TRBD1. V lost 5 bases to trimming and J lost 2 bases; unmatched junction nucleotides: 6. This CDR3 has 14 residues. Germline-derived CDR1 and CDR2 are SEHNR and FQNEAQ (reference sequence). CDR3 in DNA: TGTGCCAGCAGCCCAAGCCAGGGGGCCTACGAGCAGTACTTC. This translates into CASSPSQGAYEQYF.

This clonotype was detected only a few times. The rearrangement joins TRBV20-1 to TRBJ1-5; D unresolved. Trimming stripped 6 bases from V and 6 bases from J, with 18 bases between. The CDR3 runs to 14 residues. CDR1 and CDR2 from the germline V gene are DFQATT and SNEGSKA (reference sequence). CDR3 DNA sequence: TGCAGTGCCCAAAGTGGGGAGCTCGGTCAGCCCCAGCATTTT. The encoded protein is CSAQSGELGQPQHF.

This clonotype has only a few counts. The chain uses TRBV28 and TRBJ2-7, with TRBD1 as a possible D gene (5 bases). Germline V gene lookup returns CDR1 MDHEN and CDR2 SYDVKM. This CDR3 region has 16 residues. V was pared by 5 bases and J by 6 bases, with 23 bases between. The DNA of the CDR3 is TGTGCCAGCAGTCGCCGCCGACAGATTACCCCTACCGAGCAGTACTTC. This encodes CASSRRRQITPTEQYF.

The chain uses TRBV5-1 and TRBJ2-2; TRBD2 agrees at 9 bases. CDR1 is SGHRS and CDR2 is YFSETQ in the germline V gene. The V segment lost 1 base and the J segment 7 bases; nucleotides outside the gene matches: 8. This CDR3 spans 16 amino acids. The CDR3 spells CASSLMGLAGLGELFF. CDR3 coding DNA: TGCGCCAGCAGCTTGATGGGACTAGCTGGCCTCGGGGAGCTGTTTTTT.

The CDR3 DNA reads as TGCGCCAGCAGCCGTCAACCCCACGGGAGAGAGACCCAGTACTTC. Translation gives CASSRQPHGRETQYF. The chain is built from TRBV4-3 and TRBJ2-5, with TRBD2 as a possible D gene (6 bases). CDR1 is LGHNA and CDR2 is YSLEER in the germline V gene. The germline V and J ends were trimmed by 4 bases and 4 bases, with 16 bases remaining between them. CDR3 length equals 15 residues.

The V gene is TRBV28, the J gene TRBJ1-5, with D tentatively TRBD1 (5 bases). This CDR3 region has 15 residues. Germline-derived CDR1 and CDR2 are MDHEN and SYDVKM. V shed 5 bases and J shed 3 bases, with 14 bases lying between them. CDR3 loop: CASSPGQGLNQPQHF. The CDR3, as DNA: TGTGCCAGCAGTCCCGGGCAGGGCCTCAATCAGCCCCAGCATTTT.

The rearrangement uses TRBV20-1 and TRBJ1-5; D may be TRBD1 (6 bases). The V gene's germline CDR1 is DFQATT and CDR2 SNEGSKA (reference sequence). The length of the CDR3 is 16 residues. V gave up 1 base and J gave up 6 bases, with 19 bases separating them. The CDR3 coding sequence is TGCAGTGCTAGAGTACCCGAGGGGTCAGGGGCTCAGCCCCAGCATTTT. Translation gives CSARVPEGSGAQPQHF.

This clonotype showed up just once. The V gene is TRBV5-6, the J gene TRBJ2-7; TRBD2 matches 11 bases. Trimming removed 4 bases from V and 6 bases from J; junction bases left unmatched: 9. Germline V gene data show CDR1 as SGHDT and CDR2 as YYEEEE. CDR3 length: 15 residues. CDR3 sequence reads: CASSVLAGGPSEQYF. In DNA, the CDR3 is TGTGCCAGCAGCGTATTAGCGGGAGGGCCGAGCGAGCAGTACTTC. The variable domain in full, with the rest retrieved from reference TRBV5-6 and TRBJ2-7, is DAGVTQSPTHLIKTRGQQVTLRCSPKSGHDTVSWYQQALGQGPQFIFQYYEEEERQRGNFPDRFSGHQFPNYSSELNVNALLLGDSALYLCASSVLAGGPSEQYFGPGTRLTVT.